The following is a T cell receptor beta chain sequence with its context. The antigen remains unidentified. It was with 60 Vbeta and 13 Jbeta primers that the PCR ran. The protocol was immunoSEQ multiplex PCR, while the TCRdb copy is restricted to in-frame clones and leaves out a portion. The sample records about 150,000 clones, 77% being singletons. This record comes from a study of cytomegalovirus exposure and HLA in healthy donors. This CDR3 spans 14 amino acids. CDR1 is GTSNPN and CDR2 is SVGIG in the germline V gene (reference sequence). Trimming took 0 bases from V and 1 from J, leaving 9 bases between them. Study findings and constraints: As a later analysis showed, several of the most significant clusters appeared to be linked to common viral pathogens. V segments that were indistinguishable, TRBV6-2 and TRBV6-3 among them, were omitted from analysis. In a later analysis, HLA-associated TCR beta chains were more clonally expanded than equally common others.

The TCR sequence derives from a woman under 40 in good health and CMV-seropositive. Material: PBMCs. This chain links TRBV30 with TRBJ2-5, with D unresolved. The DNA of the CDR3 is TGTGCCTGGAGTGTTTTACTAATCCAAGAGACCCAGTACTTC. Its translation: CAWSVLLIQETQYF.